A selection of T cell receptor beta chains follows, all from one sample in a study of control samples from healthy donors and cancer patients. Clones were sequenced by immunoSEQ multiplex PCR, and TCRdb holds only the in-frame ones, with some missing. The profile shows about 98,000 clones, around 82% of them singletons. Specimen: blood. These receptors originate from a man in his sixties in good health. Each CDR3 is given with its conserved first and last residue. Each record gives: D gene, J gene, clone size, V gene, CDR3 protein, CDR3 DNA. D genes are given only for firm matches. The listing skips clone size in some rows; elsewhere it reads once, few, many or a size class.

D: -
J: TRBJ2-2
size: -
V: TRBV19
CDR3: CASSITGELFF
DNA: TGTGCCAGTAGTATTACCGGGGAGCTGTTTTTT

D: -
J: TRBJ1-2
size: -
V: TRBV7-2
CDR3: CASRQTNYGYTF
DNA: TGTGCCAGCAGGCAAACTAACTATGGCTACACCTTC

D: -
J: TRBJ1-6
size: -
V: TRBV6-5
CDR3: CASKVRMRDSPLHF
DNA: TGTGCCAGCAAGGTGCGGATGAGGGATTCACCCCTCCACTTT

D: -
J: TRBJ2-3
size: -
V: TRBV5-8
CDR3: CASSLRTDTQYF
DNA: TGTGCCAGCAGCTTGCGCACAGATACGCAGTATTTT

D: -
J: TRBJ2-1
size: -
V: TRBV25-1
CDR3: CASSKPGLSYNEQFF
DNA: TGTGCCAGCAGTAAACCGGGACTGTCCTACAATGAGCAGTTCTTC

D: TRBD2
J: TRBJ2-5
size: -
V: TRBV5-1
CDR3: CASSWHIIAGEETQYF
DNA: TGCGCCAGCAGCTGGCATATTATAGCGGGGGAAGAGACCCAGTACTTC

D: TRBD2
J: TRBJ2-1
size: -
V: TRBV24-1
CDR3: CATSVSGRFGLGQFF
DNA: TGTGCCACCAGTGTGAGCGGGAGATTTGGGTTGGGGCAGTTCTTC

D: -
J: TRBJ2-7
size: -
V: TRBV5-1
CDR3: CASSLEFGDGQYF
DNA: TGCGCCAGCAGCTTGGAGTTCGGGGACGGGCAGTACTTC

D: TRBD1
J: TRBJ1-4
size: many
V: TRBV30
CDR3: CACNRGGNEKLFF
DNA: TGTGCCTGCAACAGGGGCGGGAATGAAAAACTGTTTTTT

D: -
J: TRBJ2-7
size: -
V: TRBV5-5
CDR3: CASSPLGSASSYEQYF
DNA: TGTGCCAGCAGCCCCCTCGGCAGCGCAAGCTCCTACGAGCAGTACTTC

D: TRBD2
J: TRBJ2-1
size: -
V: TRBV7-8
CDR3: CASSSTPVRLAALYNEQFF
DNA: TGTGCCAGCAGCTCTACACCCGTTAGACTAGCGGCCTTATACAATGAGCAGTTCTTC

D: -
J: TRBJ1-3
size: -
V: TRBV7-9
CDR3: CASSLKGPGNTIYF
DNA: TGTGCCAGCAGCTTAAAAGGGCCTGGAAACACCATATATTTT

D: -
J: TRBJ1-1
size: -
V: TRBV18
CDR3: CASSDGTSEAFF
DNA: TGTGCCAGCTCAGACGGGACGTCTGAAGCTTTCTTT

D: -
J: TRBJ1-4
size: -
V: TRBV30
CDR3: CAWNEGSIVEGEKLFF
DNA: TGTGCCTGGAATGAGGGGTCAATCGTCGAAGGCGAAAAACTGTTTTTT

D: TRBD1
J: TRBJ2-7
size: -
V: TRBV28
CDR3: CASSPGQGGEQYF
DNA: TGTGCCAGCAGTCCAGGACAGGGGGGCGAGCAGTACTTC

D: TRBD2
J: TRBJ2-2
size: few
V: TRBV7-7
CDR3: CASSLALAGGHTGELFF
DNA: TGTGCTAGCAGCTTAGCACTAGCGGGAGGCCACACCGGGGAGCTGTTTTTT

D: -
J: TRBJ2-1
size: -
V: TRBV5-4
CDR3: CASSDPSGGHNEQFF
DNA: TGTGCCAGCAGCGATCCATCAGGGGGGCACAATGAGCAGTTCTTC

D: TRBD1
J: TRBJ2-5
size: -
V: TRBV12-3/TRBV12-4
CDR3: CASSPTGGETQYF
DNA: TGTGCCAGCAGTCCGACAGGGGGGGAGACCCAGTACTTC

D: -
J: TRBJ1-5
size: -
V: TRBV5-1
CDR3: CASSFETGVQPQHF
DNA: TGCGCCAGCAGCTTCGAGACAGGAGTTCAGCCCCAGCATTTT

D: -
J: TRBJ1-4
size: -
V: TRBV5-6
CDR3: CASSLKETGNEKLFF
DNA: TGTGCCAGCAGCTTAAAAGAGACAGGCAATGAAAAACTGTTTTTT

D: TRBD1
J: TRBJ2-2
size: -
V: TRBV5-1
CDR3: CASGTGDLIGELFF
DNA: TGCGCCAGCGGGACAGGGGACTTGATCGGGGAGCTGTTTTTT

D: TRBD1
J: TRBJ2-7
size: -
V: TRBV28
CDR3: CASGQGAAGQYF
DNA: TGTGCCAGCGGACAGGGGGCGGCCGGGCAGTACTTC

D: -
J: TRBJ2-7
size: -
V: TRBV6-1
CDR3: CASSEGPNPGYEQYF
DNA: TGTGCCAGCAGTGAGGGGCCGAACCCCGGCTACGAGCAGTACTTC

D: -
J: TRBJ1-5
size: -
V: TRBV6-5
CDR3: CASSFGQYYQPQHF
DNA: TGTGCCAGCAGTTTCGGACAGTATTATCAGCCCCAGCATTTT

D: -
J: TRBJ2-7
size: -
V: TRBV6-5
CDR3: CASSRDGYEQYF
DNA: TGTGCCAGCAGTCGTGACGGCTACGAGCAGTACTTC

D: -
J: TRBJ1-2
size: -
V: TRBV12-3/TRBV12-4
CDR3: CASTSDSYGYTF
DNA: TGTGCCAGCACCTCGGACAGCTATGGCTACACCTTC

D: -
J: TRBJ1-6
size: -
V: TRBV7-2
CDR3: CASSLVAGSNSPLHF
DNA: TGTGCCAGCAGCTTAGTCGCAGGATCTAATTCACCCCTCCACTTT

D: -
J: TRBJ2-7
size: -
V: TRBV7-8
CDR3: CASSPTQGTYEQYF
DNA: TGTGCCAGCAGCCCTACCCAGGGAACCTACGAGCAGTACTTC

D: -
J: TRBJ2-3
size: -
V: TRBV28
CDR3: CASSLRTLGTQYF
DNA: TGTGCCAGCAGCTTAAGGACTCTGGGTACGCAGTATTTT

D: TRBD2
J: TRBJ2-7
size: -
V: TRBV4-2
CDR3: CASSPGVIAGTYEQYF
DNA: TGTGCCAGCAGCCCCGGGGTAATAGCGGGGACCTACGAGCAGTACTTC

D: TRBD1
J: TRBJ2-7
size: -
V: TRBV25-1
CDR3: CASSSEDRGIYEQYF
DNA: TGTGCCAGCAGTTCGGAGGACAGGGGTATCTACGAGCAGTACTTC

D: -
J: TRBJ2-7
size: -
V: TRBV20-1
CDR3: CSASRQTVYEQYF
DNA: TGCAGTGCTAGTAGACAGACGGTCTACGAGCAGTACTTC

D: -
J: TRBJ1-5
size: -
V: TRBV10-2
CDR3: CASSESTFSQPQHF
DNA: TGCGCCAGCAGTGAGTCGACCTTCAGTCAGCCCCAGCATTTT

D: TRBD1
J: TRBJ2-5
size: few
V: TRBV12-5
CDR3: CASGTDRAETQYF
DNA: TGTGCTAGTGGTACCGACAGGGCGGAGACCCAGTACTTC

D: -
J: TRBJ1-5
size: -
V: TRBV6-5
CDR3: CASSYVYNQPQHF
DNA: TGTGCCAGCAGTTATGTCTATAATCAGCCCCAGCATTTT

D: -
J: TRBJ2-3
size: -
V: TRBV25-1
CDR3: CASSDPVGVHTDTQYF
DNA: TGTGCCAGCAGTGACCCCGTGGGGGTCCACACAGATACGCAGTATTTT

D: -
J: TRBJ1-1
size: few
V: TRBV7-9
CDR3: CASSLVVSEAFF
DNA: TGTGCCAGCAGCTTAGTAGTAAGTGAAGCTTTCTTT

D: -
J: TRBJ2-5
size: -
V: TRBV5-1
CDR3: CASSLGIKTQYF
DNA: TGCGCCAGCAGCTTGGGGATAAAGACCCAGTACTTC

D: -
J: TRBJ2-3
size: -
V: TRBV5-1
CDR3: CASSLEDSTTDTQYF
DNA: TGCGCCAGCAGCTTGGAGGACTCCACCACAGATACGCAGTATTTT

D: -
J: TRBJ2-3
size: -
V: TRBV5-1
CDR3: CASSLVDSGDTQYF
DNA: TGCGCCAGCAGCTTGGTAGATTCGGGGGATACGCAGTATTTT

D: -
J: TRBJ1-2
size: -
V: TRBV2
CDR3: CASSDDGLYGYTF
DNA: TGTGCCAGCAGTGACGACGGACTATATGGCTACACCTTC

D: TRBD2
J: TRBJ2-1
size: -
V: TRBV7-8
CDR3: CASSLEAGTSGYEQFF
DNA: TGTGCCAGCAGCCTCGAGGCTGGGACTAGCGGCTATGAGCAGTTCTTC

D: TRBD2
J: TRBJ2-1
size: -
V: TRBV6-1
CDR3: CASSESGGAFYEQFF
DNA: TGTGCCAGCAGTGAGAGCGGGGGGGCCTTCTATGAGCAGTTCTTC

D: TRBD2
J: TRBJ2-1
size: -
V: TRBV27
CDR3: CASNPGLEPREQFF
DNA: TGTGCCAGCAACCCGGGACTAGAGCCTCGTGAGCAGTTCTTC

D: TRBD1
J: TRBJ2-5
size: -
V: TRBV28
CDR3: CASSGQGVKTQYF
DNA: TGTGCCAGCAGCGGACAGGGAGTTAAGACCCAGTACTTC

D: -
J: TRBJ1-2
size: -
V: TRBV18
CDR3: CASSPLGQTYGYTF
DNA: TGTGCCAGTTCACCCCTTGGCCAGACCTATGGCTACACCTTC

D: -
J: TRBJ2-1
size: -
V: TRBV21-1
CDR3: CASSKEQNFYNEQFF
DNA: TGTGCCAGCAGCAAGGAACAGAATTTTTACAATGAGCAGTTCTTC

D: TRBD2
J: TRBJ2-1
size: few
V: TRBV10-3
CDR3: CAISESSWTSGSSNEQFF
DNA: TGTGCCATCAGTGAGTCGTCTTGGACTAGCGGGAGTAGCAATGAGCAGTTCTTC

D: TRBD2
J: TRBJ2-1
size: -
V: TRBV9
CDR3: CASSTRTSLGEQFF
DNA: TGTGCCAGCAGCACCCGGACTAGCCTAGGGGAGCAGTTCTTC

D: -
J: TRBJ1-5
size: -
V: TRBV3-1/TRBV3-2
CDR3: CASSQGYQPQHF
DNA: TGTGCCAGCAGCCAAGGGTATCAGCCCCAGCATTTT

D: -
J: TRBJ1-6
size: few
V: TRBV5-1
CDR3: CASGDRDTNSPLHF
DNA: TGCGCCAGCGGCGACCGGGACACCAATTCACCCCTCCACTTT

D: -
J: TRBJ1-1
size: -
V: TRBV9
CDR3: CASSVKGAGTEAFF
DNA: TGTGCCAGCAGCGTTAAGGGCGCGGGCACTGAAGCTTTCTTT

D: -
J: TRBJ2-7
size: -
V: TRBV19
CDR3: CASSMATVLYEQYF
DNA: TGTGCCAGTAGTATGGCTACAGTCCTTTACGAGCAGTACTTC

D: TRBD2
J: TRBJ2-6
size: once
V: TRBV5-1
CDR3: CASSRTGGTLSGANVLTF
DNA: TGCGCCAGCAGCCGAACGGGAGGCACCCTCTCTGGGGCCAACGTCCTGACTTTC

D: TRBD2
J: TRBJ2-3
size: -
V: TRBV6-5
CDR3: CASRVTSSTDTQYF
DNA: TGTGCCAGCAGGGTGACTAGCAGCACAGATACGCAGTATTTT